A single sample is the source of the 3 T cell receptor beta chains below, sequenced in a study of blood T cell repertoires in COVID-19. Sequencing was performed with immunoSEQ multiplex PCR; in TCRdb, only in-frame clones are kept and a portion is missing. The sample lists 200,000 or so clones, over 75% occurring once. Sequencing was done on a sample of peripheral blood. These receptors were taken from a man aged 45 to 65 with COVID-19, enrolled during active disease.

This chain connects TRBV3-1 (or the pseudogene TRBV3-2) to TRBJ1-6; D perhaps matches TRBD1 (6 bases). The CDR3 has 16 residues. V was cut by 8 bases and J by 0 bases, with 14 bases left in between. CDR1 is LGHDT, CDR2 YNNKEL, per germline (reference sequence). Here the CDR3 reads CASAKGDSSYNSPLHF. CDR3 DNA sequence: TGTGCCAGCGCCAAGGGGGATAGCTCCTATAATTCACCCCTCCACTTT.

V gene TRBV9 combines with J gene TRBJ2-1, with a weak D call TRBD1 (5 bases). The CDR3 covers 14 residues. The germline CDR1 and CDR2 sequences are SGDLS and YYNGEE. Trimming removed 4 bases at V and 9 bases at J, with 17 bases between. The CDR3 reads CASSQTRLGREQFF. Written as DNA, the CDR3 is TGTGCCAGCAGCCAAACCAGATTGGGGCGTGAGCAGTTCTTC.

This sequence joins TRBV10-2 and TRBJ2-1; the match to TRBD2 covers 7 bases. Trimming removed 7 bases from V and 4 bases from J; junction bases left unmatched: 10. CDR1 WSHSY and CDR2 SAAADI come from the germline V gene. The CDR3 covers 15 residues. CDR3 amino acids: CASNLAGVAYNEQFF. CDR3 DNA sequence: TGCGCCAGCAACCTTGCGGGAGTGGCGTACAATGAGCAGTTCTTC.